This is a list of T cell receptor beta chains from one sample in a study of identical twins. TCRdb reprocessed the 5' RACE reads via MiXCR and lists one record per CDR3 protein. The repertoire holds approximately 590,000 distinct CDR3 sequences, around a tenth seen once, with under 3% in the top ten. This sample was also put to use in a study of yellow fever vaccine responses in identical twins.

The sample comprised PBMCs. Receptors were obtained from a woman aged 18-35 years in good health. Each CDR3 is given with its conserved first and last residue. Each record gives: clone size, V gene, D gene, J gene, CDR3 protein, CDR3 DNA. The D gene is left open where the match is weak. Clone size appears in some rows only: once, few, many, or a class for an expanded clone.

clone size: few
V gene: TRBV11-2
D gene: NA
J gene: TRBJ2-5
CDR3 protein: CASSLVGHRGRNQETQYF
CDR3 DNA: TGTGCCAGCAGCTTAGTCGGGCACCGGGGGAGAAACCAAGAGACCCAGTACTTC

clone size: many
V gene: TRBV3-1
D gene: NA
J gene: TRBJ2-1
CDR3 protein: CASSTRRFEQFF
CDR3 DNA: TGTGCCAGCAGCACAAGGCGGTTTGAGCAGTTCTTC

clone size: NA
V gene: TRBV2
D gene: TRBD1
J gene: TRBJ2-5
CDR3 protein: CASSESGETGGLETQYF
CDR3 DNA: TGTGCCAGCAGTGAGTCTGGCGAGACAGGGGGCTTAGAGACCCAGTACTTC

clone size: few
V gene: TRBV7-2
D gene: TRBD2
J gene: TRBJ2-3
CDR3 protein: CASSLLAGIDTQYF
CDR3 DNA: TGTGCCAGCAGCTTGCTAGCGGGAATAGATACGCAGTATTTT

clone size: many
V gene: TRBV7-9
D gene: TRBD1
J gene: TRBJ2-2
CDR3 protein: CASSRGQGVAGELFF
CDR3 DNA: TGTGCCAGCAGCCGTGGACAGGGCGTCGCCGGGGAGCTGTTTTTT

clone size: many
V gene: TRBV11-2
D gene: TRBD1
J gene: TRBJ2-1
CDR3 protein: CASSLLTGGNEQFF
CDR3 DNA: TGTGCCAGCAGCTTACTCACAGGGGGCAATGAGCAGTTCTTC

clone size: NA
V gene: TRBV28
D gene: TRBD2
J gene: TRBJ2-7
CDR3 protein: CASSFNLAGSREYF
CDR3 DNA: TGTGCCAGCAGTTTTAACCTAGCGGGAAGCCGTGAGTACTTC

clone size: few
V gene: TRBV5-1
D gene: NA
J gene: TRBJ2-1
CDR3 protein: CASSLTAQGRNEQFF
CDR3 DNA: TGCGCCAGCAGCTTGACGGCCCAAGGGCGGAATGAGCAGTTCTTC

clone size: many
V gene: TRBV28
D gene: NA
J gene: TRBJ2-1
CDR3 protein: CASRLRDGKSSYNEQFF
CDR3 DNA: TGTGCCAGCAGATTACGGGACGGTAAAAGCTCCTACAATGAGCAGTTCTTC

clone size: NA
V gene: TRBV6-5
D gene: NA
J gene: TRBJ1-4
CDR3 protein: CASTSGATNEKLFF
CDR3 DNA: TGTGCCAGCACTTCAGGAGCAACTAATGAAAAACTGTTTTTT

clone size: NA
V gene: TRBV3-1
D gene: NA
J gene: TRBJ2-7
CDR3 protein: CASSQDNAHEQYF
CDR3 DNA: TGTGCCAGCAGCCAAGATAACGCGCACGAGCAGTACTTC

clone size: NA
V gene: TRBV4-1
D gene: NA
J gene: TRBJ2-7
CDR3 protein: CASSQAGSTNTYEQYF
CDR3 DNA: TGCGCCAGCAGCCAAGCAGGTTCTACCAACACCTACGAGCAGTACTTC

clone size: NA
V gene: TRBV11-2
D gene: TRBD2
J gene: TRBJ2-7
CDR3 protein: CASSLEPGGPYEQYF
CDR3 DNA: TGTGCCAGCAGCTTAGAACCGGGAGGGCCTTACGAGCAGTACTTC

clone size: many
V gene: TRBV12-3/TRBV12-4
D gene: TRBD1
J gene: TRBJ2-1
CDR3 protein: CASSPSGTENEQFF
CDR3 DNA: TGTGCCAGCAGCCCCTCGGGGACAGAAAATGAGCAGTTCTTC

clone size: few
V gene: TRBV4-3
D gene: NA
J gene: TRBJ2-7
CDR3 protein: CASSQAEGGSYEQYF
CDR3 DNA: TGCGCCAGCAGCCAAGCGGAGGGGGGGTCCTACGAGCAGTACTTC

clone size: few
V gene: TRBV30
D gene: TRBD2
J gene: TRBJ2-1
CDR3 protein: CAWSHAGGNEQFF
CDR3 DNA: TGTGCCTGGTCGCACGCGGGAGGGAATGAGCAGTTCTTC

clone size: many
V gene: TRBV20-1
D gene: NA
J gene: TRBJ1-5
CDR3 protein: CSASDGAHSNQPQHF
CDR3 DNA: TGCAGTGCTAGCGATGGGGCGCATAGCAATCAGCCCCAGCATTTT

clone size: NA
V gene: TRBV3-1
D gene: TRBD2
J gene: TRBJ2-5
CDR3 protein: CASSLLAGVAQYF
CDR3 DNA: TGTGCCAGCAGCCTCCTAGCGGGCGTCGCCCAGTACTTC

clone size: many
V gene: TRBV19
D gene: NA
J gene: TRBJ1-1
CDR3 protein: CASSRTQGRTMNTEAFF
CDR3 DNA: TGTGCCAGTAGCCGCACCCAGGGGCGCACTATGAACACTGAAGCTTTCTTT

clone size: NA
V gene: TRBV6-5
D gene: TRBD2
J gene: TRBJ2-4
CDR3 protein: CASSYLAGRDIQYF
CDR3 DNA: TGTGCCAGCAGTTACTTGGCAGGGAGGGACATTCAGTACTTC

clone size: few
V gene: TRBV11-2
D gene: TRBD2
J gene: TRBJ2-3
CDR3 protein: CASSSRLGGPGSTDTQYF
CDR3 DNA: TGTGCCAGCAGCTCACGGTTGGGAGGGCCCGGGAGCACAGATACGCAGTATTTT

clone size: NA
V gene: TRBV7-9
D gene: NA
J gene: TRBJ1-1
CDR3 protein: CASSPASATEAFF
CDR3 DNA: TGTGCCAGCAGCCCCGCTAGCGCGACTGAAGCTTTCTTT

clone size: few
V gene: TRBV27
D gene: TRBD1
J gene: TRBJ1-4
CDR3 protein: CASSAGQVGNEKLFF
CDR3 DNA: TGTGCCAGCAGTGCCGGACAGGTGGGAAATGAAAAACTGTTTTTT

clone size: many
V gene: TRBV5-6
D gene: NA
J gene: TRBJ2-7
CDR3 protein: CASSPGTRNQGYEQYF
CDR3 DNA: TGTGCCAGCAGCCCCGGGACTCGGAATCAGGGCTACGAGCAGTACTTC

clone size: NA
V gene: TRBV11-1
D gene: NA
J gene: TRBJ2-1
CDR3 protein: CASSLPITRGRVYNEQFF
CDR3 DNA: TGTGCCAGCAGCTTACCTATCACGCGGGGGCGGGTCTACAATGAGCAGTTCTTC